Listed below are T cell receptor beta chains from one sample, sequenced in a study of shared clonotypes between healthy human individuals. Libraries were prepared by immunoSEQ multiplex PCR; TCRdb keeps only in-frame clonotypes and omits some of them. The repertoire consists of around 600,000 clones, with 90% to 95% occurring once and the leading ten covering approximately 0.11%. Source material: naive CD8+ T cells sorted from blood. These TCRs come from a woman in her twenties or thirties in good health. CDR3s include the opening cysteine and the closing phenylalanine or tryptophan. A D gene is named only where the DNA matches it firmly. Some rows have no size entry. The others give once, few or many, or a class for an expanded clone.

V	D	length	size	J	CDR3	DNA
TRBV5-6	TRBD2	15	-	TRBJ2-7	CASSSPVREGYEQYF	TGTGCCAGCAGCTCTCCGGTGCGGGAGGGCTACGAGCAGTACTTC
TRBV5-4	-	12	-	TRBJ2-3	CASSSDSNTQYF	TGTGCCAGCAGCTCCGACTCAAATACGCAGTATTTT
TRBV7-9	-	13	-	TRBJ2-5	CASSLQGQETQYF	TGTGCCAGCAGCTTACAGGGCCAAGAGACCCAGTACTTC
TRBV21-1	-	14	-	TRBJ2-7	CASSKEGARYEQYF	TGTGCCAGCAGCAAAGAGGGGGCGCGGTACGAGCAGTACTTC
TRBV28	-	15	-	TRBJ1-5	CASSSPSVVNQPQHF	TGTGCCAGCAGTTCACCTTCGGTTGTGAATCAGCCCCAGCATTTT
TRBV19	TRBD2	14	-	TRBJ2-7	CASSAAGEGYEQYF	TGTGCCAGTAGTGCCGCGGGAGAAGGCTACGAGCAGTACTTC
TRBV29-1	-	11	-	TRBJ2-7	CSVDGPHEQYF	TGCAGCGTTGACGGACCCCACGAGCAGTACTTC
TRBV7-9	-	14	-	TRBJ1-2	CASSYSGAAYGYTF	TGTGCCAGCAGCTATTCTGGGGCAGCCTATGGCTACACCTTC
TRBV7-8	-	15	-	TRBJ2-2	CASSLERTDTGELFF	TGTGCCAGCAGCTTGGAGAGGACGGACACCGGGGAGCTGTTTTTT
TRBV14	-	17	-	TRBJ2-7	CASSQDHGRGLTREQYF	TGTGCCAGCAGCCAAGATCACGGACGGGGGCTTACGAGGGAGCAGTACTTC
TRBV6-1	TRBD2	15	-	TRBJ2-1	CASSELAGGPNEQFF	TGTGCCAGCAGTGAATTAGCGGGAGGGCCGAATGAGCAGTTCTTC
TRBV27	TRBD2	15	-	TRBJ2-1	CASSLSGRLYNEQFF	TGTGCCAGCAGTCTGAGCGGGAGACTCTACAATGAGCAGTTCTTC
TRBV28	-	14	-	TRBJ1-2	CASSGPGDNYGYTF	TGTGCCAGCAGTGGACCAGGCGATAACTATGGCTACACCTTC
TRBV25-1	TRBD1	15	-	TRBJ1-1	CASSDPGQGVPEAFF	TGTGCCAGCAGTGACCCCGGACAGGGGGTCCCTGAAGCTTTCTTT
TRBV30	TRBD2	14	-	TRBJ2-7	CAWINRDYSYEQYF	TGTGCCTGGATCAATAGGGACTACTCCTACGAGCAGTACTTC
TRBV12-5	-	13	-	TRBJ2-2	CASLLGPRGELFF	TGTGCATCCCTCCTGGGGCCAAGAGGGGAGCTGTTTTTT
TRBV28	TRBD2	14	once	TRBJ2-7	CASSLAGGPGEQYF	TGTGCCAGCAGCCTAGCGGGAGGCCCGGGCGAGCAGTACTTC
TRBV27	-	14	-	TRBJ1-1	CASSPQKGQTEAFF	TGTGCCAGCAGTCCACAGAAGGGTCAAACTGAAGCTTTCTTT
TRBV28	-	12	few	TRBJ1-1	CASSLYDTEAFF	TGTGCCAGCAGTTTATACGACACTGAAGCTTTCTTT
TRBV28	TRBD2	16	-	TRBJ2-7	CASSRLAGSPAGEQYF	TGTGCCAGCAGTCGACTAGCGGGTTCCCCCGCTGGCGAGCAGTACTTC
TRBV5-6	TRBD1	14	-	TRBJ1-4	CASSLQGTNEKLFF	TGTGCCAGCAGCTTACAGGGGACTAATGAAAAACTGTTTTTT
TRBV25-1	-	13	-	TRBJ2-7	CASSWRSGYEQYF	TGTGCCAGCAGTTGGCGCTCCGGATACGAGCAGTACTTC
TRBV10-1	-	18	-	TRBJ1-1	CASSESTPRALMNTEAFF	TGCGCCAGCAGTGAGTCGACGCCCAGGGCCCTCATGAACACTGAAGCTTTCTTT
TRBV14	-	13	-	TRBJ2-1	CASSQDFRGEQFF	TGTGCCAGCAGCCAAGATTTTAGAGGGGAGCAGTTCTTC
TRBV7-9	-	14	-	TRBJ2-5	CASSLEDFQETQYF	TGTGCCAGCAGCTTAGAGGACTTCCAAGAGACCCAGTACTTC
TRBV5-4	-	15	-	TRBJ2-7	CASSLDPHSSYEQYF	TGTGCCAGCAGCTTGGATCCACACAGCTCCTACGAGCAGTACTTC
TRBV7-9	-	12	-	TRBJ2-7	CASSEDWDEQYF	TGTGCCAGCAGCGAAGACTGGGACGAGCAGTACTTC
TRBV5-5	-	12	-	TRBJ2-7	CASSLAGNEQYF	TGTGCCAGCAGCTTGGCCGGGAACGAGCAGTACTTC
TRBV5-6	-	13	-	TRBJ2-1	CASSHGGYNEQFF	TGTGCCAGCAGCCACGGGGGTTACAATGAGCAGTTCTTC
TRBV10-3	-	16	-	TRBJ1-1	CAISESSGGENTEAFF	TGTGCCATCAGTGAGTCCTCGGGCGGAGAGAACACTGAAGCTTTCTTT
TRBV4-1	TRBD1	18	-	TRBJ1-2	CASSQQGQGALLNYGYTF	TGCGCCAGCAGCCAACAAGGACAGGGGGCTTTGTTGAACTATGGCTACACCTTC
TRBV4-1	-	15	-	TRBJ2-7	CASSHSPGTLGEQYF	TGCGCCAGCAGCCACAGCCCAGGGACCCTTGGCGAGCAGTACTTC
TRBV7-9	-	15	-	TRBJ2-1	CASSLQVETYNEQFF	TGTGCCAGCAGCCTCCAAGTGGAGACCTACAATGAGCAGTTCTTC
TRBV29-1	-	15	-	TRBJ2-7	CSVEDGVSGRLEQYF	TGCAGCGTTGAAGATGGAGTTAGCGGACGTCTCGAGCAGTACTTC
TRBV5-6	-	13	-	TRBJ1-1	CASSLESQPEAFF	TGTGCCAGCAGCTTGGAATCACAGCCTGAAGCTTTCTTT
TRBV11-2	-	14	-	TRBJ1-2	CASSLEGRQYGYTF	TGTGCCAGCAGCTTAGAAGGGAGACAATATGGCTACACCTTC
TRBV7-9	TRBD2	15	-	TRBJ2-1	CASSLTSGPYNEQFF	TGTGCCAGCAGCTTGACTAGCGGGCCATACAATGAGCAGTTCTTC
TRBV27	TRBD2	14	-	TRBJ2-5	CASSFGGLAETQYF	TGTGCCAGCAGTTTCGGGGGACTAGCGGAGACCCAGTACTTC
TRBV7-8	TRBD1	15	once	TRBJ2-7	CASSEDRGITYEQYF	TGTGCCAGCAGCGAAGACAGGGGGATAACCTACGAGCAGTACTTC
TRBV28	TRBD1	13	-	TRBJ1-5	CANAQGNNQPQHF	TGTGCCAATGCACAGGGGAACAATCAGCCCCAGCATTTT
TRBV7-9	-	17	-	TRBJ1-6	CASSRDTPSSYNSPLHF	TGTGCCAGCAGCCGGGACACTCCGAGCTCCTATAATTCACCCCTCCACTTT
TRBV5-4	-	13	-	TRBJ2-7	CASNPEGVYEQYF	TGTGCCAGCAACCCAGAGGGGGTTTACGAGCAGTACTTC
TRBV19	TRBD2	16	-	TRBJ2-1	CASSGRTSGTSGEQFF	TGTGCCAGTAGTGGAAGGACTAGCGGGACGTCGGGTGAGCAGTTCTTC
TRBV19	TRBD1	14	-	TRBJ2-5	CASRTGGVQETQYF	TGTGCCAGTAGGACAGGGGGCGTTCAAGAGACCCAGTACTTC
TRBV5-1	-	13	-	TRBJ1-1	CASSLKGVGEAFF	TGCGCCAGCAGCTTGAAGGGTGTGGGTGAAGCTTTCTTT
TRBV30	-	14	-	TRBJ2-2	CAWSEGVPPGELFF	TGTGCCTGGAGTGAGGGAGTGCCACCCGGGGAGCTGTTTTTT
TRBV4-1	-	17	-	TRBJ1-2	CASSQAPRQDHNYGYTF	TGCGCCAGCAGCCAAGCCCCCCGACAGGACCATAACTATGGCTACACCTTC
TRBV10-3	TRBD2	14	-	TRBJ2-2	CASGTSGNTGELFF	TGTGCCAGCGGGACTAGCGGGAACACCGGGGAGCTGTTTTTT
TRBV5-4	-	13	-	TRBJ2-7	CASSARGGYEQYF	TGTGCCAGCAGCGCGAGGGGGGGGTACGAGCAGTACTTC
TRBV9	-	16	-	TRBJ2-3	CASSAEGRISTDTQYF	TGTGCCAGCAGCGCAGAGGGCAGGATAAGCACAGATACGCAGTATTTT
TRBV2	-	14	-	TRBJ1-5	CASSLAVGSQPQHF	TGTGCCAGCAGCCTGGCTGTAGGGAGTCAGCCCCAGCATTTT
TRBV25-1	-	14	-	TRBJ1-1	CASSDLALDTEAFF	TGTGCCAGCAGTGATTTGGCATTGGACACTGAAGCTTTCTTT
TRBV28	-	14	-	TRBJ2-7	CASSLAGSHYEQYF	TGTGCCAGCAGTTTGGCAGGGTCTCACTACGAGCAGTACTTC
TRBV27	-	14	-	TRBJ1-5	CASSLRGADQPQHF	TGTGCCAGCAGTTTACGGGGGGCGGATCAGCCCCAGCATTTT